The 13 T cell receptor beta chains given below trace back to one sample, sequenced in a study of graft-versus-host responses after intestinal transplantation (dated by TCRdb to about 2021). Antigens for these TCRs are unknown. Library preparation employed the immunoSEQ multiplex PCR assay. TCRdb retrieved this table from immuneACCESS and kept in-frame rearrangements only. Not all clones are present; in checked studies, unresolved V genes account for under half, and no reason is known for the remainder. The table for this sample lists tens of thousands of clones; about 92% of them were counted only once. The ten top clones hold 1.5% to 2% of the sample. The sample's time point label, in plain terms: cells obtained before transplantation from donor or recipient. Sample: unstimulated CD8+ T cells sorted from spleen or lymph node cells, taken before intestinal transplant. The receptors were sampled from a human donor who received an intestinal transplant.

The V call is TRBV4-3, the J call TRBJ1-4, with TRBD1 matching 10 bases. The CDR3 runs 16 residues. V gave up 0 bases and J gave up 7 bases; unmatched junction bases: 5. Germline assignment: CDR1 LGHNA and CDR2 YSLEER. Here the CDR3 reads CASSQDPGQGGEKLFF. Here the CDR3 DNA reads TGCGCCAGCAGCCAAGATCCCGGACAGGGGGGTGAAAAACTGTTTTTT.

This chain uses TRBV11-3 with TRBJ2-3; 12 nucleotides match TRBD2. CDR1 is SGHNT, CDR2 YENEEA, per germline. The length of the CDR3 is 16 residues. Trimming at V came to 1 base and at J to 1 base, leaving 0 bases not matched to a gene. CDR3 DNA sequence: TGTGCCAGCAGCTTAGGGACTAGCGGGGGCACAGATACGCAGTATTTT. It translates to CASSLGTSGGTDTQYF.

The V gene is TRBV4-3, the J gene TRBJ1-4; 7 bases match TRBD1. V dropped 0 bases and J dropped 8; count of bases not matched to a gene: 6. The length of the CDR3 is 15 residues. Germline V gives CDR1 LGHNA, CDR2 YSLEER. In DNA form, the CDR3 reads TGCGCCAGCAGCCAAGATAGACAGGGAAACGAAAAACTGTTTTTT. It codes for CASSQDRQGNEKLFF.

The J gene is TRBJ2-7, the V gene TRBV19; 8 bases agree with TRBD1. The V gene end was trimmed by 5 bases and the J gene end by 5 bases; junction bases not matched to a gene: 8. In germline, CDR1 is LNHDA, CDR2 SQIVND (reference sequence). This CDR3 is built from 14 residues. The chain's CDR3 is CASSDGQGANEQYF. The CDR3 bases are TGTGCCAGTAGTGACGGACAGGGTGCAAACGAGCAGTACTTC.

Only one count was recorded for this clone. In nucleotides, the CDR3 is TGTGCCAGCAGCTTAGGGGACAGGGGAGGCGGCATTCAGTACTTC. Translating gives CASSLGDRGGGIQYF. This chain connects TRBV7-9 to TRBJ2-4; 10 nucleotides line up with TRBD1. CDR3 length: 15 residues. V was pared by 1 base and J by 9 bases, with 6 bases of the junction left unmatched. Germline V gene lookup returns CDR1 SEHNR and CDR2 FQNEAQ (reference sequence).

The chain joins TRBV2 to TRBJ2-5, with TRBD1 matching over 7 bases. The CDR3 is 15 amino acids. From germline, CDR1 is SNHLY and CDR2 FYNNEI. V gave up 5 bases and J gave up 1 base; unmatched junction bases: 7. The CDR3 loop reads CASSSGTDIQETQYF. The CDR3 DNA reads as TGTGCCAGCAGTTCCGGGACAGACATCCAAGAGACCCAGTACTTC.

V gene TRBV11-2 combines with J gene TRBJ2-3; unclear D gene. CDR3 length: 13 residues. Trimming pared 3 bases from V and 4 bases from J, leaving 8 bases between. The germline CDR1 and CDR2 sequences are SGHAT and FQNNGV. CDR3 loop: CASSLYRADTQYF. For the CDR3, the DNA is TGTGCCAGCAGCTTGTATCGCGCAGATACGCAGTATTTT.

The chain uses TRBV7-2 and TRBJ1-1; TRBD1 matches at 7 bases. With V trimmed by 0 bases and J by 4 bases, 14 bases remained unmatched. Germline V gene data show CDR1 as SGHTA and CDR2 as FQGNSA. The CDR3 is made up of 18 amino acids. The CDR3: CASSLARWDRIGITEAFF. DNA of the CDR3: TGTGCCAGCAGCTTAGCGCGGTGGGACAGAATTGGGATCACTGAAGCTTTCTTT. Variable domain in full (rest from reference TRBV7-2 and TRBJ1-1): GAGVSQSPSNKVTEKGKDVELRCDPISGHTALYWYRQSLGQGLEFLIYFQGNSAPDKSGLPSDRFSAERTGGSVSTLTIQRTQQEDSAVYLCASSLARWDRIGITEAFFGQGTRLTVV.

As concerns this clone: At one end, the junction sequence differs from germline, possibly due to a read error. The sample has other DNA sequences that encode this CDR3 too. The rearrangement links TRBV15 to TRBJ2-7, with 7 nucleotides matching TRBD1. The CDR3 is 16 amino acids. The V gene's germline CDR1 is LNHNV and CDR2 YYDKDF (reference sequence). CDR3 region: CATSRVYGTGADEQYF. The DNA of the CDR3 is TGTGCCACCAGCAGAGTCTATGGCACAGGGGCCGACGAGCAGTACTTT.

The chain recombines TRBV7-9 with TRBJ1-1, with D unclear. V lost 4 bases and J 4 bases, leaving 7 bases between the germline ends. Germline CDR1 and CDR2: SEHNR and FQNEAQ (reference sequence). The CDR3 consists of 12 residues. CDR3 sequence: CASSWEGTEAFF. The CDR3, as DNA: TGTGCCAGCAGCTGGGAGGGCACTGAAGCTTTCTTT.

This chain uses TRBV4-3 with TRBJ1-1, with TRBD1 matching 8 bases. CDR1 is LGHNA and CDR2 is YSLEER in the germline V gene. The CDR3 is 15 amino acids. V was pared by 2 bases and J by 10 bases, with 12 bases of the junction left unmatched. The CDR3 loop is CASSQKPTDRAPAFF. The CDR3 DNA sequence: TGCGCCAGCAGCCAAAAACCCACGGACAGGGCTCCAGCTTTCTTT.

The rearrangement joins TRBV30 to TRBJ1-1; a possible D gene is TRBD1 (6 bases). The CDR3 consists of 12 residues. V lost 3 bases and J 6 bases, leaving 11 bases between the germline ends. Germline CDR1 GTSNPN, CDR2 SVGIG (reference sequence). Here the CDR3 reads CAWRPRGPEAFF. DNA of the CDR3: TGTGCCTGGAGGCCCAGGGGCCCTGAAGCTTTCTTT.

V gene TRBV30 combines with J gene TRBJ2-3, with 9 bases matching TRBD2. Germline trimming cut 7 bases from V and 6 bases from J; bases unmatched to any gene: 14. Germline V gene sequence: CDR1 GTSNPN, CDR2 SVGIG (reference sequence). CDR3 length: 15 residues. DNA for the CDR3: TGTGCCTTGAGGGCGTTTGCGGGGGGGCCGGATACGCAGTATTTT. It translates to CALRAFAGGPDTQYF.